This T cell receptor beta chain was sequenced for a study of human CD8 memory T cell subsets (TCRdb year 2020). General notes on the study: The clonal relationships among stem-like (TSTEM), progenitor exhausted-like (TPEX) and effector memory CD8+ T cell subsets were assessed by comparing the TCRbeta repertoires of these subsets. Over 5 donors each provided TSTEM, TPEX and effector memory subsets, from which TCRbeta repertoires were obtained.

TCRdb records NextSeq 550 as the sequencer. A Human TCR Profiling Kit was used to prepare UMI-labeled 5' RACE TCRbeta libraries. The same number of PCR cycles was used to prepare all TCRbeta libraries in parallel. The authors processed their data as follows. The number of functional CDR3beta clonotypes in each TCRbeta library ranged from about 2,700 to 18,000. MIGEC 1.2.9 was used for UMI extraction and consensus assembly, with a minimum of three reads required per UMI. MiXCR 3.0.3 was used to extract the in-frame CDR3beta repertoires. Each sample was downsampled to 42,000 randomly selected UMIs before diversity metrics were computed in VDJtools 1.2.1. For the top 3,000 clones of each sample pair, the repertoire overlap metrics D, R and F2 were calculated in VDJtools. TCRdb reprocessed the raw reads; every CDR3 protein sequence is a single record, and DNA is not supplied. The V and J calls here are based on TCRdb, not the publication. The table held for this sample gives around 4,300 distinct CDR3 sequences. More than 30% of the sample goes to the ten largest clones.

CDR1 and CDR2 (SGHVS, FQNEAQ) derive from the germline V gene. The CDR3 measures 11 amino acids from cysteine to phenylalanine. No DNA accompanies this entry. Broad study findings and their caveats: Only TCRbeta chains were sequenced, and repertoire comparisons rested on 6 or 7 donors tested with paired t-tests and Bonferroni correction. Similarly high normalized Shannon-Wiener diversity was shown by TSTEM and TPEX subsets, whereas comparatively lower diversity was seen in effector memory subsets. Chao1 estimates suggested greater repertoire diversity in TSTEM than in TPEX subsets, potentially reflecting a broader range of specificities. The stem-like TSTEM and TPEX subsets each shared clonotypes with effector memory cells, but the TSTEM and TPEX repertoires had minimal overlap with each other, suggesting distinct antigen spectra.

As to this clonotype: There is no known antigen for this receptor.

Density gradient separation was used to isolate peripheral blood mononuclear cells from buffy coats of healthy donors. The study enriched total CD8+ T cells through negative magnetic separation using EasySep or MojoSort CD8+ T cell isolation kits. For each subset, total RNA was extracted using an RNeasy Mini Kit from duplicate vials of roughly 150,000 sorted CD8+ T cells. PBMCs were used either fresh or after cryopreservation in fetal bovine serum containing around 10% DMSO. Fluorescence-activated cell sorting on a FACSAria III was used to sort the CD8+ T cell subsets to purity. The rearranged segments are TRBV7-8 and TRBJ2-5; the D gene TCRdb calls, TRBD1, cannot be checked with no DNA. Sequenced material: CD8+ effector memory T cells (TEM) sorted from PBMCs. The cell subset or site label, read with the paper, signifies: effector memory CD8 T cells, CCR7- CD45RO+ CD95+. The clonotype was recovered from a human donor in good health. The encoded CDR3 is CASRQGETQYF.